These T cell receptor beta chains were read from a single sample in a study of blood T cell repertoires in COVID-19. The table came from immunoSEQ multiplex PCR; TCRdb's copy has only in-frame clones and leaves some out. The sample has 120,000 or so clones; around 80% are singletons. Sequencing input: peripheral blood. The source is an elderly man with active or convalescent COVID-19. CDR3s include the opening cysteine and the closing phenylalanine or tryptophan. Fields, in order: D gene, CDR3 length, J gene, V gene, CDR3 protein, CDR3 DNA. D genes are given only for firm matches.

D gene: .
CDR3 length: 12
J gene: TRBJ2-1
V gene: TRBV6-2/TRBV6-3
CDR3 protein: CASSYGGNEQFF
CDR3 DNA: TGTGCCAGCAGTTACGGGGGGAATGAGCAGTTCTTC

D gene: TRBD1
CDR3 length: 12
J gene: TRBJ1-4
V gene: TRBV6-6
CDR3 protein: CASRTGGEKLFF
CDR3 DNA: TGTGCCAGCAGGACAGGGGGGGAAAAACTGTTTTTT

D gene: TRBD1
CDR3 length: 15
J gene: TRBJ1-1
V gene: TRBV10-3
CDR3 protein: CAISESSWDSSETFF
CDR3 DNA: TGTGCCATCAGTGAGTCTTCCTGGGACAGTTCCGAGACTTTCTTT

D gene: .
CDR3 length: 14
J gene: TRBJ1-4
V gene: TRBV6-1
CDR3 protein: CASSEDRVNEKLFF
CDR3 DNA: TGTGCCAGCAGTGAAGACAGGGTTAATGAAAAACTGTTTTTT

D gene: .
CDR3 length: 13
J gene: TRBJ1-2
V gene: TRBV29-1
CDR3 protein: CSAGDTGSPGYTF
CDR3 DNA: TGCAGCGCTGGGGACACTGGCTCACCGGGCTACACCTTC

D gene: .
CDR3 length: 15
J gene: TRBJ1-1
V gene: TRBV3-1/TRBV3-2
CDR3 protein: CASSQDHAGAGEAFF
CDR3 DNA: TGTGCCAGCAGCCAAGATCACGCGGGGGCCGGAGAAGCTTTCTTT

D gene: .
CDR3 length: 15
J gene: TRBJ2-1
V gene: TRBV7-3
CDR3 protein: CASSLTGGDYNEQFF
CDR3 DNA: TGTGCCAGCAGCTTAACAGGGGGGGACTACAATGAGCAGTTCTTC

D gene: .
CDR3 length: 16
J gene: TRBJ2-1
V gene: TRBV24-1
CDR3 protein: CATSDLRGSSYNEQFF
CDR3 DNA: TGTGCCACCAGTGATTTGCGTGGTAGCTCCTACAATGAGCAGTTCTTC

D gene: .
CDR3 length: 15
J gene: TRBJ2-4
V gene: TRBV19
CDR3 protein: CASRNRLIAKNIQYF
CDR3 DNA: TGTGCCAGTAGAAACAGGTTAATAGCCAAAAACATTCAGTACTTC

D gene: TRBD1
CDR3 length: 13
J gene: TRBJ2-5
V gene: TRBV19
CDR3 protein: CASRQDRRETQYF
CDR3 DNA: TGTGCCAGTAGACAGGACAGGAGAGAGACCCAGTACTTC

D gene: .
CDR3 length: 13
J gene: TRBJ2-5
V gene: TRBV5-6
CDR3 protein: CASSSSGIETQYF
CDR3 DNA: TGTGCCAGCAGCAGTTCGGGGATAGAGACCCAGTACTTC

D gene: TRBD2
CDR3 length: 13
J gene: TRBJ2-4
V gene: TRBV9
CDR3 protein: CASSVGGKDIQYF
CDR3 DNA: TGTGCCAGCAGCGTCGGGGGGAAGGACATTCAGTACTTC

D gene: .
CDR3 length: 15
J gene: TRBJ1-2
V gene: TRBV7-8
CDR3 protein: CASSLATTESYGYTF
CDR3 DNA: TGTGCCAGCAGCTTAGCGACTACAGAATCCTATGGCTACACCTTC

D gene: .
CDR3 length: 15
J gene: TRBJ1-5
V gene: TRBV19
CDR3 protein: CASSIDGQLELTQHF
CDR3 DNA: TGTGCCAGTAGTATAGACGGACAGCTAGAGCTAACCCAGCATTTT

D gene: .
CDR3 length: 12
J gene: TRBJ2-7
V gene: TRBV28
CDR3 protein: CASSFPGYEQYF
CDR3 DNA: TGTGCCAGCAGTTTCCCCGGCTACGAGCAGTACTTC

D gene: TRBD1
CDR3 length: 15
J gene: TRBJ1-4
V gene: TRBV7-6
CDR3 protein: CASSLRGQGGEKLFF
CDR3 DNA: TGTGCCAGCAGCCTCCGGGGACAGGGGGGTGAAAAACTGTTTTTT

D gene: .
CDR3 length: 17
J gene: TRBJ1-4
V gene: TRBV4-2
CDR3 protein: CASSQRPMGGNNEKLFF
CDR3 DNA: TGTGCCAGCAGCCAACGTCCCATGGGAGGGAATAATGAAAAACTGTTTTTT

D gene: .
CDR3 length: 14
J gene: TRBJ1-1
V gene: TRBV6-5
CDR3 protein: CASSLTGGNTEAFF
CDR3 DNA: TGTGCCAGCAGTCTGACAGGAGGAAACACTGAAGCTTTCTTT

D gene: TRBD1
CDR3 length: 15
J gene: TRBJ2-7
V gene: TRBV28
CDR3 protein: CASSSQDRGLYEQYF
CDR3 DNA: TGTGCCAGCAGTTCCCAAGACAGGGGGCTATACGAGCAGTACTTC